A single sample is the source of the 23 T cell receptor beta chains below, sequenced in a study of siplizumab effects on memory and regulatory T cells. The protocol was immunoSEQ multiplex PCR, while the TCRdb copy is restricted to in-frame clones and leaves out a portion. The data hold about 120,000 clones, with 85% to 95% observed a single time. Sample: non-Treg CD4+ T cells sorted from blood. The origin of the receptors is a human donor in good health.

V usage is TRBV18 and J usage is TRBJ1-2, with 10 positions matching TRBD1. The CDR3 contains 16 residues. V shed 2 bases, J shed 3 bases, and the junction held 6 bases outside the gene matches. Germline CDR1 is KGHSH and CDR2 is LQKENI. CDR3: CASSPRQGAVDYGYTF. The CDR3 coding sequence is TGTGCCAGCTCACCAAGACAGGGGGCGGTCGACTATGGCTACACCTTC.

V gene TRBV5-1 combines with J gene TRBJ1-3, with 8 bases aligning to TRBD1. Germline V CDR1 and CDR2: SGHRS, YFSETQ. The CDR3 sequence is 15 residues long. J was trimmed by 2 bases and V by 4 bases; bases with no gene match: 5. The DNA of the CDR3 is TGCGCCAGCAGCCCAGCGGACAGGGCTGGAAACACCATATATTTT. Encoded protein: CASSPADRAGNTIYF.

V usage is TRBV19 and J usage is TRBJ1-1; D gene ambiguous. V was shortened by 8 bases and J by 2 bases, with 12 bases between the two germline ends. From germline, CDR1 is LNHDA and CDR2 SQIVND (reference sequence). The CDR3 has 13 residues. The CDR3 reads CASRSRGNTEAFF. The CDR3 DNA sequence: TGTGCCAGTCGGTCGCGGGGTAACACTGAAGCTTTCTTT.

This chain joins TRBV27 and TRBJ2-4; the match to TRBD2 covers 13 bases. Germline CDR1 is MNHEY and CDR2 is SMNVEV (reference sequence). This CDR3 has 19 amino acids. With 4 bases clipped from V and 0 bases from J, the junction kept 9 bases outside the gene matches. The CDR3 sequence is CASSSGTSGIRLAKNIQYF. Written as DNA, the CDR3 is TGTGCCAGCAGTTCCGGGACTAGCGGGATCCGGCTAGCCAAAAACATTCAGTACTTC.

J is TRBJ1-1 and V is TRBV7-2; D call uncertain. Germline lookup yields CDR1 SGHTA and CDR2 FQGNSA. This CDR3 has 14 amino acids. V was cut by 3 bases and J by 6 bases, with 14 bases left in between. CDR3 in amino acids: CASSLGLPSAEAFF. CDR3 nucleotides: TGTGCCAGCAGCTTGGGCCTACCGAGCGCTGAAGCTTTCTTT.

CDR3 coding DNA: TGCGCCAGCAGCTCCCCAGGGACGGACGAGCAGTACTTC. As protein: CASSSPGTDEQYF. The chain employs TRBV5-1 and TRBJ2-7; D is possibly TRBD1 or TRBD2 (5 bases each). Trimming removed 3 bases at V and 5 bases at J, with 12 bases between. Germline V gene data show CDR1 as SGHRS and CDR2 as YFSETQ. This CDR3 has 13 amino acids. The full variable domain, completed using reference TRBV5-1 and TRBJ2-7, is KAGVTQTPRYLIKTRGQQVTLSCSPISGHRSVSWYQQTPGQGLQFLFEYFSETQRNKGNFPGRFSGRQFSNSRSEMNVSTLELGDSALYLCASSSPGTDEQYFGPGTRLTVT.

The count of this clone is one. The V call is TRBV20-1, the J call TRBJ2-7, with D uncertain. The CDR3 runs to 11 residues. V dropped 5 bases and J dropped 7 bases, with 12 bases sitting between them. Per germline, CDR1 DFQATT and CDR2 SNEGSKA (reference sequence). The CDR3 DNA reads TGCAGTGCTTGGATCACCGGGGAGCAGTACTTC. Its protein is CSAWITGEQYF.

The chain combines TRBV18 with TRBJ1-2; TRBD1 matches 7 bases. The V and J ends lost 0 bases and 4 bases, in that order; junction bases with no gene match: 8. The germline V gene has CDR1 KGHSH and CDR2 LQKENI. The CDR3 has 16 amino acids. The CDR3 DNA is TGTGCCAGCTCACCACCGGCGCCAGGGGGAGGCTATGGCTACACCTTC. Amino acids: CASSPPAPGGGYGYTF. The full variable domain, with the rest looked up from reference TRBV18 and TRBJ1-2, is NAGVMQNPRHLVRRRGQEARLRCSPMKGHSHVYWYRQLPEEGLKFMVYLQKENIIDESGMPKERFSAEFPKEGPSILRIQQVVRGDSAAYFCASSPPAPGGGYGYTFGSGTRLTVV.

CDR3 in amino acids: CASSYSKPRGETQYF. CDR3 nucleotide sequence: TGTGCCAGCAGTTACTCGAAGCCCCGGGGGGAGACCCAGTACTTC. The chain uses TRBV6-5 and TRBJ2-5; D perhaps matches TRBD2 (6 bases). The CDR3 has 15 amino acids. From germline, CDR1 is MNHEY and CDR2 SVGAGI. V lost 0 bases and J lost 5, with 13 bases in between.

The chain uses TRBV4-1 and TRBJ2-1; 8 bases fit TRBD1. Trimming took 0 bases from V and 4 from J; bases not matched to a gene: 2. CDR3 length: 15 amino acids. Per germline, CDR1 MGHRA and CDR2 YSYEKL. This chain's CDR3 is CASSQEDRVYNEQFF. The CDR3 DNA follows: TGCGCCAGCAGCCAAGAGGACAGGGTTTACAATGAGCAGTTCTTC.

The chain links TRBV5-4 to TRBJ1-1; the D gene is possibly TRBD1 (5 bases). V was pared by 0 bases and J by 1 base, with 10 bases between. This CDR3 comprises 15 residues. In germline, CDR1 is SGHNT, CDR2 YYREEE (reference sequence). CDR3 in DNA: TGTGCCAGCAGCTTGGGAGGGGCGGGGAACACTGAAGCTTTCTTT. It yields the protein CASSLGGAGNTEAFF.

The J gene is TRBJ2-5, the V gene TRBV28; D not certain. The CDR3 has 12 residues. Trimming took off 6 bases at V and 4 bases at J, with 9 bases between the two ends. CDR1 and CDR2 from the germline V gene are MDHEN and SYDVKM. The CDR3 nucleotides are TGTGCCAGCAGAGTGGGTCTAGAGACCCAGTACTTC. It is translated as CASRVGLETQYF.

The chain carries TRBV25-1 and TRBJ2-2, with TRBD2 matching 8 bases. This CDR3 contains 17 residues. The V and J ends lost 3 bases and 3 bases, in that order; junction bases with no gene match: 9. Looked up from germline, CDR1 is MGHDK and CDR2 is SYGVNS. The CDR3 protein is CASSEVGGGLDTGELFF. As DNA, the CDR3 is TGTGCCAGCAGTGAGGTTGGCGGGGGGCTTGACACCGGGGAGCTGTTTTTT.

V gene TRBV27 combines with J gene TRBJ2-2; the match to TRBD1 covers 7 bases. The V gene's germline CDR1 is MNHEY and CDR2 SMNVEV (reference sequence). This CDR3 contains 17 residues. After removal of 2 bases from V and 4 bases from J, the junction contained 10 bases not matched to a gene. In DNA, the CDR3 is TGTGCCAGCAGTTTAAACTCCAGACAGGGCGGCACCGGGGAGCTGTTTTTT. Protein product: CASSLNSRQGGTGELFF.

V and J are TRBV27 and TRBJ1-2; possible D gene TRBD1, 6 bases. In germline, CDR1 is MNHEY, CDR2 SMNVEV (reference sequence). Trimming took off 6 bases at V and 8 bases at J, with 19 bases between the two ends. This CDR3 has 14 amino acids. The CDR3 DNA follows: TGTGCCAGCAGAGTAGCCAGGGGCCCTTACGGCTACACCTTC. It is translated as CASRVARGPYGYTF.

The CDR3 loop is CSVAGTEVGQPQHF. CDR3 DNA: TGCAGCGTTGCAGGGACAGAAGTCGGACAGCCCCAGCATTTT. The chain joins TRBV29-1 to TRBJ1-5, with 7 bases lining up with TRBD1. The CDR3 has 14 residues. Losses at the gene ends were 4 bases for V and 7 bases for J; bases not matched to a gene: 10. CDR1 is SQVTM, CDR2 ANQGSEA, per germline.

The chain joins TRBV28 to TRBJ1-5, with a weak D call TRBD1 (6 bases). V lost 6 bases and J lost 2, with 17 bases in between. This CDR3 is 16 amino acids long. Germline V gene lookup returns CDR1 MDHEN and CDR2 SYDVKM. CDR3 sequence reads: CASSLASGVGNQPQHF. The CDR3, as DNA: TGTGCCAGCAGCCTCGCCTCAGGGGTTGGCAATCAGCCCCAGCATTTT.

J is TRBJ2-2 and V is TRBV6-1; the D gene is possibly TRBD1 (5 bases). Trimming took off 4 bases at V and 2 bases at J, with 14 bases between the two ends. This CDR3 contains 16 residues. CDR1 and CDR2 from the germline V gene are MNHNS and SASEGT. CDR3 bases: TGTGCCAGCAGTGCGGGTTCAGGGCCCAACACCGGGGAGCTGTTTTTT. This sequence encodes CASSAGSGPNTGELFF.

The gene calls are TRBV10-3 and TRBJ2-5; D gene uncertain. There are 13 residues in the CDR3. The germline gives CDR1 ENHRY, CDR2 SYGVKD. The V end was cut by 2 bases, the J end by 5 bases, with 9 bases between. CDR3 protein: CAISERSGETQYF. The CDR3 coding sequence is TGTGCCATCAGTGAGAGGAGTGGGGAGACCCAGTACTTC.

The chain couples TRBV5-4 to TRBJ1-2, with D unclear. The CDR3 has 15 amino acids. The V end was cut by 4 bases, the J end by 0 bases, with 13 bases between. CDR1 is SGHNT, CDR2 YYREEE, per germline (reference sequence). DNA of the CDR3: TGTGCCAGCAGCGCTGAGACGGTAGCTAACTATGGCTACACCTTC. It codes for CASSAETVANYGYTF.

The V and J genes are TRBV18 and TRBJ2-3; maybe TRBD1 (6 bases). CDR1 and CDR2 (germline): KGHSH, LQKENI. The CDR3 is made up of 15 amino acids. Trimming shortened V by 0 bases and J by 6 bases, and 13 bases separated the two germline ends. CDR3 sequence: CASSPPGLQGDTQYF. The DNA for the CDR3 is TGTGCCAGCTCACCACCCGGACTCCAGGGGGATACGCAGTATTTT.

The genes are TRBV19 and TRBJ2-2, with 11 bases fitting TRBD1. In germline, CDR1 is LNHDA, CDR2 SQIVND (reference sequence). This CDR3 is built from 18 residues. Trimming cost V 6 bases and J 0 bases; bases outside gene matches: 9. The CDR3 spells CASSVPGQGVPNTGELFF. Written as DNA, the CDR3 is TGTGCCAGTAGCGTCCCGGGACAGGGGGTCCCGAACACCGGGGAGCTGTTTTTT.

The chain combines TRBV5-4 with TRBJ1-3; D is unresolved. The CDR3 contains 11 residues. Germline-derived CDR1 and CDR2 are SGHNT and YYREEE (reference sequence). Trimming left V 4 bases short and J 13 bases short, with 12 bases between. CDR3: CASSQEFEIYF. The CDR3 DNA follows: TGTGCCAGCAGCCAAGAATTTGAGATATATTTT.